This T cell receptor beta chain was sequenced for a study of CD8 T cells in ankylosing spondylitis. Study outcomes and limitations: For ankylosing spondylitis blood, a TCR beta motif of 8 or 9 highly homologous variants appeared characteristic.

MiXCR was run by TCRdb on the 5' RACE reads, yielding one entry per CDR3 protein. Counted here are 150,000 to 200,000 distinct CDR3 sequences, around 18% occurring once; the ten biggest clones make up approximately 7.8%. This clonotype has a count of ten or more. Its antigen is unidentified. The CDR3 is 11 amino acids. V was pared by 5 bases and J by 9 bases, with 11 bases between. Germline lookup yields CDR1 SGHRS and CDR2 YFSETQ. Sequenced sample: blood, either unsorted or a sorted T cell fraction (not recorded which). The J gene is TRBJ1-1, the V gene TRBV5-1; a weak D match, TRBD1 (5 bases). This sequence was found in a male donor with ankylosing spondylitis or in good health (not recorded which). The CDR3 DNA reads TGCGCCAGCAGGATGGACATTCAAGCTTTCTTT. Translation gives CASRMDIQAFF. Based on the CDR3 plus reference TRBV5-1 and TRBJ1-1, the full variable domain is KAGVTQTPRYLIKTRGQQVTLSCSPISGHRSVSWYQQTPGQGLQFLFEYFSETQRNKGNFPGRFSGRQFSNSRSEMNVSTLELGDSALYLCASRMDIQAFFGQGTRLTVV.